This T cell receptor beta chain is from a study of shared clonotypes between healthy human individuals. Losses at the gene ends were 4 bases for V and 7 bases for J; bases not matched to a gene: 18. The CDR3 loop spans 17 amino acids. Germline V gene data show CDR1 as SGDLS and CDR2 as YYNGEE. This clone has only a few counts. An even split of each subset's genomic DNA across several immunoSEQ plates was performed. Methods used by the authors: Junction-only sequences produced by ImmunoSEQ had no quality scores, so filtering differed. Produced via immunoSEQ multiplex PCR; TCRdb's table is partial and in-frame only. Clonal size and the V and J genes are those of that table, whereas D and trimming came from the DNA. This table holds about half a million clones, approximately 79% found once.

The TCR was taken from a woman aged 40 to 49 in good health. Some clones in this sample may be carry-over from other donors' samples. What was sequenced was PBMCs. This chain links TRBV9 with TRBJ1-2; 8 nucleotides align to TRBD1. The CDR3 here is CASSPLISGQGPGGYTF. Written as DNA, the CDR3 is TGTGCCAGCAGCCCTCTCATCTCAGGACAGGGACCGGGTGGCTACACCTTC.